One and the same sample provided the 15 T cell receptor beta chains below, sequenced in a study of blood T cell repertoires in COVID-19. Libraries were prepared by immunoSEQ multiplex PCR; TCRdb keeps only in-frame clonotypes and omits some of them. The repertoire holds about 140,000 clones, approximately 84% seen once, with around 8% in the top ten. Material: peripheral blood. The origin of the receptors is a human donor in a cohort sampled during active COVID-19.

The V and J genes are TRBV9 and TRBJ2-2; 10 nucleotides line up with TRBD2. CDR3 length: 18 amino acids. Germline assignment: CDR1 SGDLS and CDR2 YYNGEE. The J segment lost 0 bases and the V segment lost 0 bases, leaving 5 bases of the junction unmatched. The CDR3 DNA reads TGTGCCAGCAGCGTAGGTGCTAGCGGGGGCGCGAACACCGGGGAGCTGTTTTTT. Protein: CASSVGASGGANTGELFF.

The chain uses TRBV19 and TRBJ2-5, with 7 bases aligning to TRBD2. The CDR3 loop spans 15 amino acids. CDR1 LNHDA and CDR2 SQIVND come from the germline V gene (reference sequence). Unmatched junction bases numbered 5, after V lost 3 bases and J lost 1 base. CDR3 DNA: TGTGCCAGTAGTATTACTAGCGTGTCCCAAGAGACCCAGTACTTC. Its translation is CASSITSVSQETQYF.

About this clone itself: The sample has other DNA sequences that encode this CDR3 too. The gene calls are TRBV7-9 and TRBJ2-7, with D perhaps matching TRBD1 (5 bases). CDR3 length: 12 residues. Trimming shortened V by 3 bases and J by 3 bases, and 6 bases separated the two germline ends. CDR1 SEHNR and CDR2 FQNEAQ come from the germline V gene (reference sequence). CDR3 residues: CASSLQGYEQYF. The CDR3 DNA follows: TGTGCCAGCAGCTTGCAGGGCTACGAGCAGTACTTC.

The CDR3 region is CASSPTPGIGTDTQYF. Written as DNA, the CDR3 is TGTGCCAGCAGCCCAACCCCGGGGATCGGCACAGATACGCAGTATTTT. The chain carries TRBV7-3 and TRBJ2-3; D is possibly TRBD2 (5 bases). The CDR3 runs 16 residues. Looked up from germline, CDR1 is SGHTA and CDR2 is FQGTGA. V lost 5 bases and J 1 base, leaving 16 bases between the germline ends.

The chain joins TRBV5-1 to TRBJ1-1; TRBD1 matches 9 bases. Germline-derived CDR1 and CDR2 are SGHRS and YFSETQ. V dropped 4 bases and J dropped 1; count of bases not matched to a gene: 5. CDR3 length equals 15 residues. The CDR3 loop reads CASSRGQGENTEAFF. CDR3 sequence (DNA): TGCGCCAGCAGCAGGGGACAGGGAGAGAACACTGAAGCTTTCTTT.

This chain's CDR3 is CASSSRQTSGNTIYF. The CDR3 DNA reads as TGTGCCAGCAGCTCCCGACAGACCTCTGGAAACACCATATATTTT. V usage is TRBV5-4 and J usage is TRBJ1-3, with D possibly matching TRBD1 (5 bases). V shed 3 bases and J shed 0 bases, with 10 bases lying between them. There are 15 residues in the CDR3. Germline assignment: CDR1 SGHNT and CDR2 YYREEE (reference sequence).

The V call is TRBV5-1, the J call TRBJ2-3; 7 nucleotides align to TRBD1. Unmatched junction bases numbered 5, after V lost 2 bases and J lost 2 bases. CDR1 is SGHRS and CDR2 is YFSETQ in the germline V gene. The CDR3 length is 15 residues. The DNA of the CDR3 is TGCGCCAGCAGCTTAGACAGGGCAAACACAGATACGCAGTATTTT. This gives the protein CASSLDRANTDTQYF.

V is TRBV5-1 and J is TRBJ2-2, with 10 bases matching TRBD2. There are 18 residues in the CDR3. The J segment lost 2 bases and the V segment lost 0 bases, leaving 7 bases of the junction unmatched. The germline gives CDR1 SGHRS, CDR2 YFSETQ. The CDR3 DNA sequence: TGCGCCAGCAGCTTGGTTAGCGGGGGGCCCGCTAACACCGGGGAGCTGTTTTTT. Translating gives CASSLVSGGPANTGELFF.

This chain connects TRBV19 to TRBJ1-5, with 7 positions matching TRBD1. Germline CDR1 LNHDA, CDR2 SQIVND (reference sequence). J was trimmed by 0 bases and V by 2 bases; bases with no gene match: 7. The CDR3 runs 17 residues. The CDR3 DNA reads as TGTGCCAGTAGTATAATCGGACAGGCGAATAGCAATCAGCCCCAGCATTTT. Protein: CASSIIGQANSNQPQHF.

This clone has just one count. The chain uses TRBV28 and TRBJ1-2, with D possibly being TRBD1 (5 bases). Deletions cut 7 bases from V and 4 bases from J, with 16 bases between. The germline V gene has CDR1 MDHEN and CDR2 SYDVKM. The CDR3 is 14 amino acids. The CDR3 DNA reads TGTGCCAGCATTATCTCCCAGGGCCCCTATGGCTACACCTTC. Its protein is CASIISQGPYGYTF.

This chain joins TRBV6-1 and TRBJ1-2; TRBD1 might be the D (6 bases). The CDR3 contains 15 residues. In germline, CDR1 is MNHNS, CDR2 SASEGT. Trimming pared 2 bases from V and 11 bases from J, leaving 21 bases between. The CDR3 loop is CASSELQGTPRSYTF. DNA of the CDR3: TGTGCCAGCAGTGAACTACAGGGAACGCCCCGTAGTTACACCTTC.

The chain employs TRBV18 and TRBJ1-6; maybe TRBD1 (6 bases). The CDR3 extends over 15 amino acids. V was clipped by 6 bases and J by 6 bases, with 15 bases between them. The germline CDR1 and CDR2 sequences are KGHSH and LQKENI. The DNA of the CDR3 is TGTGCCAGCTCTGATTTGGGACACCTTAATTCACCCCTCCACTTT. Its protein product is CASSDLGHLNSPLHF. Variable domain in full (rest from reference TRBV18 and TRBJ1-6): NAGVMQNPRHLVRRRGQEARLRCSPMKGHSHVYWYRQLPEEGLKFMVYLQKENIIDESGMPKERFSAEFPKEGPSILRIQQVVRGDSAAYFCASSDLGHLNSPLHFGNGTRLTVT.

The sample holds a few counts of this clone. The chain employs TRBV12-5 and TRBJ1-5; 7 bases are a match to TRBD1. The CDR3 is 16 residues long. J gave up 6 bases and V 6 bases, and 14 bases lay outside the gene matches. Germline V gives CDR1 LGHNT, CDR2 FRNRAP. Written as DNA, the CDR3 is TGTGCTAGTGGCTTGCAGGGGGTAGGGACCAGTCAGCCCCAGCATTTT. Protein product: CASGLQGVGTSQPQHF.

This clone occurred many times. The V and J genes are TRBV28 and TRBJ1-5, with 7 nucleotides matching TRBD1. Per the germline V gene, CDR1 is MDHEN and CDR2 is SYDVKM. This CDR3 spans 14 amino acids. Unmatched junction bases numbered 2, after V lost 6 bases and J lost 0 bases. The CDR3, as DNA: TGTGCCAGCAGGGGACAGACTAGCAATCAGCCCCAGCATTTT. Translated: CASRGQTSNQPQHF.

V gene TRBV5-5 combines with J gene TRBJ1-6; D perhaps matches TRBD1 (5 bases). CDR1 SGHKS and CDR2 YYEKEE come from the germline V gene (reference sequence). V was pared by 4 bases and J by 7 bases, with 9 bases between. This CDR3 region has 13 residues. The CDR3 loop is CASSTTGNSPLHF. As DNA, the CDR3 is TGTGCCAGCAGCACCACAGGAAATTCACCCCTCCACTTT.